The 10 T cell receptor beta chains listed next were all sequenced from one sample in a study of blood T cell repertoires in COVID-19. Assay: immunoSEQ multiplex PCR; the TCRdb copy retains only in-frame clones and omits some. This table has over 90,000 clones, 81% appearing once. Sequenced: peripheral blood. All receptors derive from a man aged 55 to 70 with acute or convalescent COVID-19.

The chain combines TRBV5-1 with TRBJ1-1; 7 bases match TRBD1. V dropped 2 bases and J dropped 4; count of bases not matched to a gene: 5. Germline-derived CDR1 and CDR2 are SGHRS and YFSETQ. The CDR3 is made up of 14 amino acids. The chain's CDR3 is CASSFGRGFTEAFF. DNA of the CDR3: TGCGCCAGCAGCTTTGGCAGGGGGTTCACTGAAGCTTTCTTT.

As DNA, the CDR3 is TGTGCCAGCTCACTGGACAGAGGATTTTCGTCGCTAGCCAAAAACATTCAGTACTTC. Protein sequence: CASSLDRGFSSLAKNIQYF. The V and J genes are TRBV18 and TRBJ2-4, with D possibly matching TRBD1 (6 bases). The ends were cut back, 4 bases at V and 0 bases at J, with 22 bases in the middle. Germline V gene lookup returns CDR1 KGHSH and CDR2 LQKENI. The CDR3 totals 19 residues. The entire variable domain, with the rest obtained from reference TRBV18 and TRBJ2-4, is as follows: NAGVMQNPRHLVRRRGQEARLRCSPMKGHSHVYWYRQLPEEGLKFMVYLQKENIIDESGMPKERFSAEFPKEGPSILRIQQVVRGDSAAYFCASSLDRGFSSLAKNIQYFGAGTRLSVL.

The chain couples TRBV7-2 to TRBJ2-3, with 10 bases that match TRBD2. The V and J ends lost 4 bases and 4 bases, in that order; junction bases with no gene match: 17. CDR3 length: 19 residues. CDR1 SGHTA and CDR2 FQGNSA come from the germline V gene. CDR3 region: CASSSSRSGRAVEADTQYF. The CDR3 nucleotides read TGTGCCAGCAGCTCCTCCAGGAGCGGGAGGGCCGTGGAAGCAGATACGCAGTATTTT.

The DNA for the CDR3 is TGTGCCAGCTCACCACCGAATCGGGGGTTGGACACTGAAGCTTTCTTT. It translates to CASSPPNRGLDTEAFF. The rearrangement joins TRBV18 to TRBJ1-1, with D perhaps TRBD1 (5 bases). The CDR3 has 16 amino acids. Germline CDR1 is KGHSH and CDR2 is LQKENI. Trimming stripped 0 bases from V and 3 bases from J, with 14 bases between.

This sequence joins TRBV27 and TRBJ2-3, with TRBD2 identical over 8 bases. With V trimmed by 8 bases and J by 4 bases, 17 bases remained unmatched. The CDR3 is 17 amino acids. The V gene's germline CDR1 is MNHEY and CDR2 SMNVEV (reference sequence). CDR3 coding DNA: TGTGCCAGCCCCCATGGGCAGAACGGGAGGGCCGCAGATACGCAGTATTTT. It codes for CASPHGQNGRAADTQYF.

The chain is built from TRBV6-6 and TRBJ1-5; weak D call: TRBD1 (6 bases). Germline CDR1 MNHNY, CDR2 SVGAGI (reference sequence). V shed 9 bases and J shed 3 bases, with 9 bases lying between them. CDR3 size: 12 residues. The CDR3 region has the DNA TGTGCCAGTGGGGACAACAATCAGCCCCAGCATTTT. Its translation: CASGDNNQPQHF.

The chain joins TRBV30 to TRBJ1-5; D is uncertain. Germline V gene sequence: CDR1 GTSNPN, CDR2 SVGIG (reference sequence). V was shortened by 4 bases and J by 8 bases, with 18 bases between the two germline ends. The CDR3 runs to 14 residues. Here the CDR3 DNA reads TGTGCCTGGACCGTCGGTGGTCGGGGTGAGCCCCAGCATTTT. The encoded protein is CAWTVGGRGEPQHF.

The genes are TRBV30 and TRBJ1-6, with 7 bases that match TRBD1. There are 13 residues in the CDR3. Germline assignment: CDR1 GTSNPN and CDR2 SVGIG (reference sequence). Unmatched junction bases numbered 4, after V lost 3 bases and J lost 8 bases. DNA for the CDR3: TGTGCCTGGAGCGCCGACAGGGATTCACCCCTCCACTTT. Translated, it gives CAWSADRDSPLHF.

V usage is TRBV4-1 and J usage is TRBJ1-2; 8 bases match TRBD1. CDR1 and CDR2 (germline): MGHRA, YSYEKL. V lost 2 bases to trimming and J lost 6 bases; unmatched junction nucleotides: 11. CDR3 length: 16 residues. The CDR3 DNA is TGCGCCAGCAGCCAAAGTGGGACAGGCTTATTCGATGGCTACACCTTC. This encodes CASSQSGTGLFDGYTF.

The gene calls are TRBV7-2 and TRBJ1-4, with D tentatively TRBD1 (6 bases). The CDR3 consists of 16 residues. The germline V gene encodes CDR1 SGHTA and CDR2 FQGNSA. V lost 1 base, J lost 7 bases, and 16 bases lay in between. The DNA of the CDR3 is TGTGCCAGCAGCTTAGTCTCGACAGGTATCATTGAAAAACTGTTTTTT. It encodes CASSLVSTGIIEKLFF.